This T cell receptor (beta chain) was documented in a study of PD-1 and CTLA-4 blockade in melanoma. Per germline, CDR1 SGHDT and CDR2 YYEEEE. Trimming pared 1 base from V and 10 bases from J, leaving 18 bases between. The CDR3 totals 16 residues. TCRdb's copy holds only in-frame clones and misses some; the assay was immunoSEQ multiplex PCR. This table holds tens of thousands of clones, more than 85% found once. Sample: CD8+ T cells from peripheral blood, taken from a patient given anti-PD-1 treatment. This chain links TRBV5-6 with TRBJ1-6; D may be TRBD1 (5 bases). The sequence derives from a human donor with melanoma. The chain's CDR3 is CASSLIRDPEGSPLHF. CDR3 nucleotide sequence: TGTGCCAGCAGCTTGATCCGGGACCCAGAGGGCTCACCCCTCCACTTT.